One T cell receptor beta chain is described in this entry. Its specificity is not known. The sample belongs to a study of response to subunit inactivated influenza vaccine. Study-wide points: Authors suggested few new T cells are recruited by each seasonal influenza vaccination.

Deletions cut 5 bases from V and 6 bases from J, with 11 bases between. The V gene's germline CDR1 is DFQATT and CDR2 SNEGSKA (reference sequence). The CDR3 is 12 amino acids. In TCRdb, the RT-PCR reads were re-called with MiXCR into one record per CDR3 protein. The data show approximately 500,000 distinct CDR3 sequences, with approximately 12% seen just once and 10% to 15% held by the top ten. The sample in question was PBMCs from blood, obtained roughly 48 days after vaccination. The clonotype was recovered from a man aged 50-60 years who received an inactivated influenza vaccine. The rearrangement links TRBV20-1 to TRBJ2-1; no reliable D call. In nucleotides, the CDR3 is TGCAGTGCTCCCACCCCCCGCAATGAGCAGTTCTTC. This codes for CSAPTPRNEQFF.